These 26 T cell receptor beta chains were all obtained from the same sample, sequenced in a study of T cell responses to AZD1222 COVID-19 vaccine. Method: immunoSEQ multiplex PCR; TCRdb's copy keeps in-frame clones and lacks some. This sample has under 250,000 clones, with 85% to 95% found just once. The specimen comprised peripheral blood, sampled on day 0 of MenACWY control vaccination. The receptor set was obtained from an adult in good health.

The chain has TRBV4-1 and TRBJ2-5; 12 bases are a match to TRBD2. The length of the CDR3 is 17 residues. J gave up 7 bases and V 0 bases, and 9 bases lay outside the gene matches. Germline loops: CDR1 MGHRA, CDR2 YSYEKL. The CDR3, as DNA: TGCGCCAGCAGCCAAGATATCACTAGCGGGGGGTCAGGGACCCAGTACTTC. Amino acids: CASSQDITSGGSGTQYF.

V and J are TRBV5-5 and TRBJ2-1; 10 bases agree with TRBD2. The CDR3 is 17 residues long. Germline assignment: CDR1 SGHKS and CDR2 YYEKEE (reference sequence). Trimming took 4 bases from V and 4 from J; bases not matched to a gene: 11. Written as DNA, the CDR3 is TGTGCCAGCAGCCTGGTGGGGCTAGCGGGGGTTTACAATGAGCAGTTCTTC. As protein: CASSLVGLAGVYNEQFF.

The gene calls are TRBV3-1 (or the pseudogene TRBV3-2) and TRBJ1-5; the D gene is possibly TRBD1 (5 bases). Per the germline V gene, CDR1 is LGHDT and CDR2 is YNNKEL (reference sequence). V was clipped by 4 bases and J by 3 bases, with 16 bases between them. This CDR3 is built from 16 residues. CDR3 sequence: CASSPSGGSLNQPQHF. As DNA, the CDR3 is TGTGCCAGCAGCCCCTCCGGGGGATCCCTCAATCAGCCCCAGCATTTT.

The J gene is TRBJ1-1, the V gene TRBV6-5; D call uncertain. The CDR3 loop spans 14 amino acids. Germline V gene sequence: CDR1 MNHEY, CDR2 SVGAGI. Trimming took off 0 bases at V and 4 bases at J, with 9 bases between the two ends. The CDR3, as DNA: TGTGCCAGCAGTTACTCTTGGGGAGGCACTGAAGCTTTCTTT. Translation: CASSYSWGGTEAFF.

The J gene is TRBJ1-1, the V gene TRBV30; no firm D call. The CDR3 has 12 residues. V was trimmed by 7 bases and J by 1 base, leaving 10 bases between them. CDR1 GTSNPN and CDR2 SVGIG come from the germline V gene (reference sequence). The CDR3 protein is CASRRWNTEAFF. The CDR3 nucleotides are TGTGCCTCGAGGCGGTGGAACACTGAAGCTTTCTTT.

This rearrangement joins TRBV7-2 to TRBJ2-1; D unclear. Germline assignment: CDR1 SGHTA and CDR2 FQGNSA. The V and J ends lost 2 bases and 2 bases respectively, with 10 bases between them. This CDR3 is 15 amino acids long. The CDR3 coding sequence is TGTGCCAGCAGCTTAACAGCCGGAACCTACAATGAGCAGTTCTTC. This translates into CASSLTAGTYNEQFF.

This sequence joins TRBV30 and TRBJ1-1; D is unresolved. The germline gives CDR1 GTSNPN, CDR2 SVGIG (reference sequence). There are 12 residues in the CDR3. Trimming removed 0 bases from V and 7 bases from J, with 9 bases in between. CDR3: CAWSVWRDEAFF. The CDR3 nucleotides are TGTGCCTGGAGTGTATGGCGAGATGAAGCTTTCTTT. Combining the CDR3 with reference TRBV30 and TRBJ1-1 gives the whole variable domain SQTIHQWPATLVQPVGSPLSLECTVEGTSNPNLYWYRQAAGRGLQLLFYSVGIGQISSEVPQNLSASRPQDRQFILSSKKLLLSDSGFYLCAWSVWRDEAFFGQGTRLTVV.

Written as DNA, the CDR3 is TGTGCCAGCAGCGACAGAGCGGGGAGCTCCTACAATGAGCAGTTCTTC. It encodes CASSDRAGSSYNEQFF. The chain employs TRBV2 and TRBJ2-1; 7 bases are a match to TRBD2. V lost 6 bases to trimming and J lost 0 bases; unmatched junction nucleotides: 8. The CDR3 loop spans 16 amino acids. Germline V gene data show CDR1 as SNHLY and CDR2 as FYNNEI.

The chain combines TRBV2 with TRBJ1-1; D is ambiguous. Germline lookup yields CDR1 SNHLY and CDR2 FYNNEI. CDR3 size: 11 residues. V lost 7 bases, J lost 8 bases, and 11 bases lay in between. CDR3 DNA sequence: TGTGCCAGCATATACCTGGCCGAAGCTTTCTTT. Translated, it gives CASIYLAEAFF.

This chain joins TRBV5-1 and TRBJ1-2, with D possibly TRBD1 on 5 matching bases. In germline, CDR1 is SGHRS, CDR2 YFSETQ. There are 13 residues in the CDR3. The V end lost 4 bases, the J end lost 4 bases, and 11 bases lay between the germline ends. CDR3 sequence (DNA): TGCGCCAGCAGCCCCTCTGGGGGCTATGGCTACACCTTC. Residues: CASSPSGGYGYTF.

The chain carries TRBV5-6 and TRBJ1-5, with D uncertain. The ends were cut back, 0 bases at V and 1 base at J, with 8 bases in the middle. CDR3 size: 15 residues. Germline V gives CDR1 SGHDT, CDR2 YYEEEE. The CDR3 DNA follows: TGTGCCAGCAGCTTGGGTTCGAACAGCAATCAGCCCCAGCATTTT. As protein: CASSLGSNSNQPQHF. Full variable domain (outside the CDR3, taken from reference TRBV5-6 and TRBJ1-5): DAGVTQSPTHLIKTRGQQVTLRCSPKSGHDTVSWYQQALGQGPQFIFQYYEEEERQRGNFPDRFSGHQFPNYSSELNVNALLLGDSALYLCASSLGSNSNQPQHFGDGTRLSIL.

This sequence joins TRBV7-9 and TRBJ2-7; D gene ambiguous. The V gene's germline CDR1 is SEHNR and CDR2 FQNEAQ (reference sequence). This CDR3 comprises 12 residues. Trimming stripped 3 bases from V and 0 bases from J, with 3 bases between. CDR3 region: CASSFSSYEQYF. CDR3 coding DNA: TGTGCCAGCAGCTTCTCCTCCTACGAGCAGTACTTC.

The chain has TRBV12-3 or TRBV12-4 and TRBJ2-5, with a tentative D call TRBD2 (6 bases). This CDR3 region has 13 residues. Trimming left V 4 bases short and J 3 bases short, with 9 bases between. The CDR3 DNA reads as TGTGCCAGCAGTTCGACTAGAAAAGAGACCCAGTACTTC. Amino acid sequence: CASSSTRKETQYF.

The CDR3 bases are TGTGCCAGCAGCTTGGGGGCATTCGGGGACCGCACAGATACGCAGTATTTT. Its protein is CASSLGAFGDRTDTQYF. This sequence joins TRBV5-4 and TRBJ2-3; D tentatively reads TRBD1 or TRBD2 (5 bases each). CDR1 is SGHNT and CDR2 is YYREEE in the germline V gene (reference sequence). Trimming removed 0 bases from V and 1 base from J, with 15 bases in between. The CDR3 has 17 residues.

The chain links TRBV4-3 to TRBJ2-5; TRBD2 agrees at 9 bases. The CDR3 is made up of 17 amino acids. Germline V lookup: CDR1 LGHNA, CDR2 YSLEER. The ends lost 0 bases at V and 5 bases at J; junction bases unmatched: 10. CDR3 protein: CASSQDVGLAGWETQYF. The CDR3 DNA follows: TGCGCCAGCAGCCAAGACGTAGGGCTAGCGGGGTGGGAGACCCAGTACTTC.

The rearrangement links TRBV24-1 to TRBJ1-5, with D uncertain. CDR3 length equals 12 residues. Germline values: CDR1 KGHDR, CDR2 SFDVKD. V lost 4 bases to trimming and J lost 7 bases, with 7 bases between them. The CDR3 DNA is TGTGCCACCAGTGACGGCACCCAGCCCCAGCATTTT. Protein product: CATSDGTQPQHF.

The V call is TRBV3-1 (or the pseudogene TRBV3-2), the J call TRBJ2-1; 7 nucleotides agree with TRBD2. This CDR3 is 17 amino acids long. V lost 2 bases, J lost 2 bases, and 9 bases stayed unmatched. The germline V gene encodes CDR1 LGHDT and CDR2 YNNKEL (reference sequence). The CDR3 nucleotides are TGTGCCAGCAGCCAATCGCTACTAGCGATAACCTACAATGAGCAGTTCTTC. Its protein product is CASSQSLLAITYNEQFF.

This chain links TRBV7-2 with TRBJ1-3; D is undetermined. CDR3 length: 15 residues. CDR1 and CDR2 from the germline V gene are SGHTA and FQGNSA. V was shortened by 0 bases and J by 5 bases, with 11 bases between the two germline ends. As DNA, the CDR3 is TGTGCCAGCAGCTTAGCGACCCAGAGCCGAAACACCATATATTTT. Amino acid sequence: CASSLATQSRNTIYF.

The CDR3 DNA sequence: TGTGCCAGCAGTTACGGCATACTAAAAGAGACCCAGTACTTC. It codes for CASSYGILKETQYF. This sequence joins TRBV6-6 and TRBJ2-5; the D is unclear. This CDR3 comprises 14 residues. Trimming shortened V by 2 bases and J by 3 bases, and 10 bases separated the two germline ends. Germline lookup yields CDR1 MNHNY and CDR2 SVGAGI (reference sequence).

The rearrangement uses TRBV5-1 and TRBJ2-1, with D uncertain. V shed 1 base and J shed 8 bases, with 10 bases lying between them. CDR1 SGHRS and CDR2 YFSETQ come from the germline V gene. CDR3 length: 13 residues. The CDR3 region is CASSLRHEDEQFF. For the CDR3, the DNA is TGCGCCAGCAGCTTGAGACACGAGGATGAGCAGTTCTTC.

The chain links TRBV6-5 to TRBJ1-3; TRBD1 aligns across 7 bases. Trimming took 5 bases from V and 3 from J; bases not matched to a gene: 7. CDR1 is MNHEY, CDR2 SVGAGI, per germline. This CDR3 has 15 amino acids. CDR3 nucleotide sequence: TGTGCCAGCAGTCAGGGGGGGGCCGGTGGAAACACCATATATTTT. The encoded protein is CASSQGGAGGNTIYF.

This clone has a handful of counts. The chain carries TRBV6-5 and TRBJ1-5; no clear D gene. The germline CDR1 and CDR2 sequences are MNHEY and SVGAGI. This CDR3 contains 13 residues. V dropped 7 bases and J dropped 0 bases, with 7 bases sitting between them. DNA for the CDR3: TGTGCCAGCAATTTCGGTAGCAATCAGCCCCAGCATTTT. It specifies CASNFGSNQPQHF.

This rearrangement joins TRBV5-4 to TRBJ2-1; 8 bases fit TRBD2. Germline V gene sequence: CDR1 SGHNT, CDR2 YYREEE (reference sequence). Trimming cost V 4 bases and J 8 bases; bases outside gene matches: 5. This CDR3 region has 13 residues. CDR3 nucleotide sequence: TGTGCCAGCAGCGCGGCTAGCGGGTATGAGCAGTTCTTC. This sequence encodes CASSAASGYEQFF.

The chain carries TRBV19 and TRBJ1-1; the match to TRBD1 covers 9 bases. Germline V gene sequence: CDR1 LNHDA, CDR2 SQIVND (reference sequence). CDR3 size: 13 residues. Unmatched junction bases numbered 6, after V lost 6 bases and J lost 7 bases. The CDR3 DNA reads as TGTGCCAGTAGCCTGGGGACAGGGCTTGAAGCTTTCTTT. This translates into CASSLGTGLEAFF.

The chain has TRBV14 and TRBJ2-3; tentatively, D is TRBD2 (5 bases). Trimming took 4 bases from V and 1 from J, leaving 12 bases between them. CDR1 is SGHDN, CDR2 FVKESK, per germline. This CDR3 region has 15 residues. The CDR3 coding sequence is TGTGCCAGCAGCCCTTACGGACTGGGCACAGATACGCAGTATTTT. It yields the protein CASSPYGLGTDTQYF.

The chain joins TRBV30 to TRBJ1-2, with 9 bases that match TRBD1. Per the germline V gene, CDR1 is GTSNPN and CDR2 is SVGIG (reference sequence). V shed 3 bases, J shed 8 bases, and the junction held 7 bases outside the gene matches. The CDR3 contains 13 residues. CDR3 DNA sequence: TGTGCCTGGAGACGGACAGGGGCGAGCGGCTACACCTTC. It is translated as CAWRRTGASGYTF.